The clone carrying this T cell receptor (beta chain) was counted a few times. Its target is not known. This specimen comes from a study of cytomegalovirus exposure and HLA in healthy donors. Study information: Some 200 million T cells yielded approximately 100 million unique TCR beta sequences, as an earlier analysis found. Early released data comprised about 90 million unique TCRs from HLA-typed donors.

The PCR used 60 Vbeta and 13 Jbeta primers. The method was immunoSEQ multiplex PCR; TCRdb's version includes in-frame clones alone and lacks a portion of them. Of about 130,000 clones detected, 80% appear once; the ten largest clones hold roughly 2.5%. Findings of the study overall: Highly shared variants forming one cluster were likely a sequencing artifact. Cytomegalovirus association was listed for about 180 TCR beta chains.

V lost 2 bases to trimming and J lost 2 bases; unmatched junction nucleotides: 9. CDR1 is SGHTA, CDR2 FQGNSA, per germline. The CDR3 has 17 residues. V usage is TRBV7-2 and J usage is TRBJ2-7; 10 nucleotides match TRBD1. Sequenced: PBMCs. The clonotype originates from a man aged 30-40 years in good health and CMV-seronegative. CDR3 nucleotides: TGTGCCAGCAGCTTACCCGGGACAGGGGTAAGGACCTACGAGCAGTACTTC. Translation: CASSLPGTGVRTYEQYF.